These T cell receptor beta chains were read from a single sample in a study of cytomegalovirus exposure and HLA in healthy donors. Profiling relied on immunoSEQ multiplex PCR, and the TCRdb table lists in-frame clones only, not all of them. This table holds 250,000 or so clones, 80% to 95% found once. The sample was PBMCs. Receptors originate from a girl aged 2-10 years in good health and CMV-seronegative. Each CDR3 is given with its conserved first and last residue. The order of the fields is J gene, CDR3 length, V gene, clone size, D gene, CDR3 DNA, CDR3 protein. D genes are given only for firm matches. Not every row has a clone size; where given, it reads once, few, many or a size class.

>TRBJ1-6|20|TRBV11-2|NA|NA
TGTGCCAGCAGCTTAGATGGGTCGGCAGGCTCTGGAGGCCAGCATTCACCCCTCCACTTT
CASSLDGSAGSGGQHSPLHF
>TRBJ2-5|16|TRBV5-1|NA|TRBD1
TGCGCCAGCAGATATTGGACAGGTATTTCCCAAGAGACCCAGTACTTC
CASRYWTGISQETQYF
>TRBJ1-5|15|TRBV9|NA|TRBD1
TGTGCCAGCAGCTCTCGACAGGGCCTCAATCAGCCCCAGCATTTT
CASSSRQGLNQPQHF
>TRBJ2-7|11|TRBV2|NA|NA
TGTGCCAGCAGCCCAACCTACGAGCAGTACTTC
CASSPTYEQYF
>TRBJ1-1|14|TRBV27|once|TRBD1
TGTGCCAGCAGGAGCGGACAGGGGTCCAGAGGGGCTTTCTTT
CASRSGQGSRGAFF
>TRBJ2-1|15|TRBV5-1|NA|TRBD2
TGCGCCAGCAGCCCGGGACTAGCGGACTACAATGAGCAGTTCTTC
CASSPGLADYNEQFF
>TRBJ1-3|16|TRBV2|once|NA
TGTGCCAGCAGTGAAAAGGTGGAGGACTCTGGAAACACCATATATTTT
CASSEKVEDSGNTIYF
>TRBJ2-3|15|TRBV6-1|NA|TRBD2
TGTGCCAGCAGTGAAGCTAGCGGGACGTCAGATACGCAGTATTTT
CASSEASGTSDTQYF
>TRBJ2-3|14|TRBV14|once|TRBD1
TGTGCCAGCAGCACGGGACAGGGATCGGATACGCAGTATTTT
CASSTGQGSDTQYF
>TRBJ2-1|14|TRBV27|NA|NA
TGTGCCAGCAGGCTAGCCCGGGGCTACAATGAGCAGTTCTTC
CASRLARGYNEQFF
>TRBJ2-1|15|TRBV5-4|NA|TRBD2
TGTGCCAGCAGTCCCGGGGGAGGGGTAAACAATGAGCAGTTCTTC
CASSPGGGVNNEQFF
>TRBJ1-1|13|TRBV7-9|NA|NA
TGTGCCAGCATTCTTACAGGGAACACTGAAGCTTTCTTT
CASILTGNTEAFF
>TRBJ2-7|14|TRBV6-5|once|TRBD1
TGTGCCAGCAGTTGGGGACAGGGGGGGCTGGGGCAGTACTTC
CASSWGQGGLGQYF
>TRBJ1-2|14|TRBV5-5|once|NA
TGTGCCAGCAGCTGGAGGGCAGTAGACTATGGCTACACCTTC
CASSWRAVDYGYTF
>TRBJ2-7|15|TRBV4-1|NA|NA
TGCGCCAGCAGCCAAGTTTCACTGTCCTCCTACGAGCAGTACTTC
CASSQVSLSSYEQYF
>TRBJ2-7|11|TRBV2|once|NA
TGTGCCAGCAGTGAGGAGTACGAGCAGTACTTC
CASSEEYEQYF
>TRBJ2-2|15|TRBV7-9|once|TRBD2
TGTGCCAGCAGCCTAGCGGGGGGGAACACCGGGGAGCTGTTTTTT
CASSLAGGNTGELFF
>TRBJ1-5|12|TRBV27|NA|NA
TGTGCCAGCAGTTCTGGAGGACCGCCCCAGCATTTT
CASSSGGPPQHF
>TRBJ2-7|13|TRBV5-4|NA|NA
TGTGCCAGCAGCTCAGGACACAGCTACGAGCAGTACTTC
CASSSGHSYEQYF
>TRBJ2-1|19|TRBV2|NA|NA
TGTGCCAGCGCGGACAGGGGAATACAAGCGGGGGGCTTCTACAATGAGCAGTTCTTC
CASADRGIQAGGFYNEQFF
>TRBJ2-6|13|TRBV6-5|NA|NA
TGTGCCAGCAGGAGATCTGGGGCCAACGTCCTGACTTTC
CASRRSGANVLTF
>TRBJ1-1|15|TRBV11-2|NA|TRBD1
TGTGCCAGCAGCTACGGACAGGGGGCGCCCACTGAAGCTTTCTTT
CASSYGQGAPTEAFF
>TRBJ1-5|15|TRBV7-8|NA|NA
TGTGCCAGCAGCCGGCCGGGAGATGGCAATCAGCCCCAGCATTTT
CASSRPGDGNQPQHF
>TRBJ2-5|21|TRBV12-2|NA|NA
TGTGCAAGTCGCTTAGATTCTAGGCTCGCCGGGATAAAAGAGAGGACGGAGACCCAGTACTTC
CASRLDSRLAGIKERTETQYF
>TRBJ1-4|15|TRBV5-6|NA|TRBD1
TGTGCCAGCGGCTTTCTACAGGGGGCTGGAGAAAAACTGTTTTTT
CASGFLQGAGEKLFF
>TRBJ1-2|13|TRBV30|NA|TRBD1
TGTGCCTTGAGGGACAGGCAAAACTATGGCTACACCTTC
CALRDRQNYGYTF
>TRBJ1-2|13|TRBV2|NA|NA
TGTGCCAGCAGTGATACAGGGTTCTATGGCTACACCTTC
CASSDTGFYGYTF
>TRBJ2-1|15|TRBV6-1|NA|TRBD1
TGTGCCAGCAGTGGATACGGGACAGGGATAGGGGAGCAGTTCTTC
CASSGYGTGIGEQFF
>TRBJ2-1|14|TRBV19|NA|NA
TGTGCCAGTAGTTTCCAGGGGACCTACAATGAGCAGTTCTTC
CASSFQGTYNEQFF
>TRBJ2-7|15|TRBV27|NA|NA
TGTGCCAGCAGCTTGGGGGCTAACCCATCCTACGAGCAGTACTTC
CASSLGANPSYEQYF
>TRBJ2-1|15|TRBV10-1|NA|TRBD1
TGCGCCAGCAGTGATGGGCAGGGGGCAGTCAATGAGCAGTTCTTC
CASSDGQGAVNEQFF
>TRBJ2-7|11|TRBV27|NA|NA
TGTGCCAGCAGACAGGGTTACGAGCAGTACTTC
CASRQGYEQYF
>TRBJ2-5|14|TRBV15|NA|TRBD1
TGTGCCACCAGTAAGGACAGGGGGCAAGAGACCCAGTACTTC
CATSKDRGQETQYF
>TRBJ1-6|14|TRBV10-3|NA|TRBD1
TGTGCCACCGACCAGGGGGCGTCTAGATCACCCCTCCACTTT
CATDQGASRSPLHF
>TRBJ1-2|13|TRBV5-4|NA|TRBD1
TGTGCCAGCAGGCCGCAGGGGGCGGGGGGCTACACCTTC
CASRPQGAGGYTF
>TRBJ2-7|16|TRBV5-1|few|NA
TGCGCCAGCAGCTTGGCGACATCCACTAGCTCCTACGAGCAGTACTTC
CASSLATSTSSYEQYF
>TRBJ2-3|16|TRBV6-5|NA|NA
TGTGCCAGCAGTTATGGCGCGGTCCCTAGCACAGATACGCAGTATTTT
CASSYGAVPSTDTQYF
>TRBJ1-1|13|TRBV11-2|NA|NA
TGTGCCAGCAGCACGGGGGTACAGACTGAAGCTTTCTTT
CASSTGVQTEAFF
>TRBJ1-6|14|TRBV11-2|NA|NA
TGTGCCAGCAGCCCCGACTTCGAGGGTTCACCCCTCCACTTT
CASSPDFEGSPLHF
>TRBJ2-7|14|TRBV7-6|NA|TRBD1
TGTGCCAGCAGCTTAGTGGCTACAGGGGCCGAGCAGTACTTC
CASSLVATGAEQYF
>TRBJ2-1|13|TRBV27|NA|NA
TGTGCCAGCAGTTCCGTTACAGAAAATGAGCAGTTCTTC
CASSSVTENEQFF
>TRBJ1-5|13|TRBV7-9|once|NA
TGTGCCAGCAGCTTAGGCGCGGATCAGCCCCAGCATTTT
CASSLGADQPQHF
>TRBJ1-2|15|TRBV4-1|NA|NA
TGCGCCAGCAGCCAAGGTCAGGGTTCACCCAATGGCTACACCTTC
CASSQGQGSPNGYTF
>TRBJ2-7|17|TRBV6-1|NA|TRBD2
TGTGCCAGCAGTGTGGGAGGAGGAGGGAGTGGACTAGAAGAGCAGTACTTC
CASSVGGGGSGLEEQYF
>TRBJ2-2|18|TRBV19|NA|TRBD2
TGTGCCAGTAGTCCGCGCCCTGGGACTAGCGGAAACACCGGGGAGCTGTTTTTT
CASSPRPGTSGNTGELFF
>TRBJ2-7|17|TRBV13|few|TRBD2
TGTGCCAGCAGCGCGACACAAGGGACTACCTTAGGGCACGAGCAGTACTTC
CASSATQGTTLGHEQYF
>TRBJ1-4|16|TRBV19|NA|TRBD1
TGTGCCAGTAGTATAGGCTCGGGACAGCTTAATGAAAAACTGTTTTTT
CASSIGSGQLNEKLFF
>TRBJ2-1|20|TRBV4-2|once|TRBD2
TGTGCCAGCAGCCAAGATTCCCAGACTCTAACTAGCGGGAGAGGCGATGAGCAGTTCTTC
CASSQDSQTLTSGRGDEQFF
>TRBJ2-7|16|TRBV27|NA|NA
TGTGCCAGCAGTTCCCTGGGGGCGGGAGATATCTACGAGCAGTACTTC
CASSSLGAGDIYEQYF
>TRBJ2-5|14|TRBV6-5|NA|NA
TGTGCCAGCAGTTACTTAGCTAGCCCGGAGACCCAGTACTTC
CASSYLASPETQYF
>TRBJ1-1|14|TRBV19|NA|NA
TGTGCCAGTAGTATACGTGACCCGGGGACTGAAGCTTTCTTT
CASSIRDPGTEAFF
>TRBJ1-1|15|TRBV5-5|NA|NA
TGTGCCAGCAGCTTGTTTGGGGGCCGGAACACTGAAGCTTTCTTT
CASSLFGGRNTEAFF
>TRBJ2-2|16|TRBV13|few|TRBD2
TGTGCCAGCAGCTTGGGTCTAGCGGCGAACACCGGGGAGCTGTTTTTT
CASSLGLAANTGELFF
>TRBJ2-3|14|TRBV4-2|few|TRBD2
TGTGCCAGCAGCCAAGAGGGGGGGACAGATACGCAGTATTTT
CASSQEGGTDTQYF
>TRBJ1-4|14|TRBV6-5|NA|NA
TGTGCCAGCAGTTACGGGAGGACTAATGAAAAACTGTTTTTT
CASSYGRTNEKLFF
>TRBJ1-2|14|TRBV5-6|NA|NA
TGTGCCAGCAGCTTGGGAGGTCTCCCCTATGGCTACACCTTC
CASSLGGLPYGYTF
>TRBJ2-7|15|TRBV11-2|once|TRBD2
TGTGCCAGCAGCTACCAGCGGGAGGGCCTGGGGGAGCAGTACTTC
CASSYQREGLGEQYF